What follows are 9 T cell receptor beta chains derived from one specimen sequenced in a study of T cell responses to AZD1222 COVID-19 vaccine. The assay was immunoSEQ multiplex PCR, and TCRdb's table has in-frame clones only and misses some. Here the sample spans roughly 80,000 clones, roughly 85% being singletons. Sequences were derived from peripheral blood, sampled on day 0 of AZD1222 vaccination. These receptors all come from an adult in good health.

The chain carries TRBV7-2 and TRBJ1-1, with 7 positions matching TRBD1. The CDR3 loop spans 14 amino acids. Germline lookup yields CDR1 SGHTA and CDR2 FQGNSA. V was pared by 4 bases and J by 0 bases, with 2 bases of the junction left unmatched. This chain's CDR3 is CASSSGQMNTEAFF. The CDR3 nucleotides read TGTGCCAGCAGCTCGGGACAGATGAACACTGAAGCTTTCTTT.

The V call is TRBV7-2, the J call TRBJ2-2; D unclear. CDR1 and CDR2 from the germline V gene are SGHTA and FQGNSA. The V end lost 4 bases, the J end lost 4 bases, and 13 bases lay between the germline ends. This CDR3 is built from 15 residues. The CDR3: CASSSEPYFTGELFF. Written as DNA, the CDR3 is TGTGCCAGCAGCTCAGAGCCTTACTTCACCGGGGAGCTGTTTTTT.

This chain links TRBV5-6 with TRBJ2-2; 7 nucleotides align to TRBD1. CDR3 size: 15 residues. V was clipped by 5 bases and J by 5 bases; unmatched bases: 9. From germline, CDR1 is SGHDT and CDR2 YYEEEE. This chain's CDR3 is CASRPTGTGTGELFF. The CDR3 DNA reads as TGTGCCAGCAGGCCGACAGGGACGGGGACCGGGGAGCTGTTTTTT.

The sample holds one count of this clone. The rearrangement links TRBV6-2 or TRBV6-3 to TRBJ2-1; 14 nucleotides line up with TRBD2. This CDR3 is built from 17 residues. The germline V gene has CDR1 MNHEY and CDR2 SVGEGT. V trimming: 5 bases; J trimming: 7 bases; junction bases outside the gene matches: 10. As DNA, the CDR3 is TGTGCCAGCAGTATACCCCCAGGGACTAGCGGGAGAAATGAGCAGTTCTTC. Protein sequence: CASSIPPGTSGRNEQFF.

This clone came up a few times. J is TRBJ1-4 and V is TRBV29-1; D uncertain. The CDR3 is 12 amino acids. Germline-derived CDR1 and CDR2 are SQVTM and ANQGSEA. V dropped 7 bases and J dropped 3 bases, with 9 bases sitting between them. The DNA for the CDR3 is TGCAGCGCTGCAGAGGCTAATGAAAAACTGTTTTTT. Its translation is CSAAEANEKLFF.

The CDR3 protein is CASSPPSRQGYEQYF. The CDR3 bases are TGTGCCAGCTCACCACCGAGTCGACAGGGCTACGAGCAGTACTTC. The chain links TRBV18 to TRBJ2-7; TRBD1 agrees at 7 bases. The junction had 5 bases not matched to a gene; V was cut back by 0 bases and J by 3 bases. CDR3 length: 15 amino acids. Germline CDR1 is KGHSH and CDR2 is LQKENI.

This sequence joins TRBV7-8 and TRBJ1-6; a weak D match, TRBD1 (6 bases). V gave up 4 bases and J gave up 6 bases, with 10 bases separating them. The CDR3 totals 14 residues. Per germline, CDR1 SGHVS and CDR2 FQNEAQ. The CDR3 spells CASSSTGINSPLHF. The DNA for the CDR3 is TGTGCCAGCAGCTCCACAGGGATTAATTCACCCCTCCACTTT. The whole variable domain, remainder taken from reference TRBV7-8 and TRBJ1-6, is GAGVSQSPRYKVAKRGQDVALRCDPISGHVSLFWYQQALGQGPEFLTYFQNEAQLDKSGLPSDRFFAERPEGSVSTLKIQRTQQEDSAVYLCASSSTGINSPLHFGNGTRLTVT.

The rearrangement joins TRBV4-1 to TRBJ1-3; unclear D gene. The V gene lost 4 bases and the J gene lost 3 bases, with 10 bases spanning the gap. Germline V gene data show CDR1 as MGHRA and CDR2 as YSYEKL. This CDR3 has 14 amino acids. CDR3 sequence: CASSPKGDGNTIYF. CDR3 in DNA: TGCGCCAGCAGCCCTAAGGGCGATGGAAACACCATATATTTT.

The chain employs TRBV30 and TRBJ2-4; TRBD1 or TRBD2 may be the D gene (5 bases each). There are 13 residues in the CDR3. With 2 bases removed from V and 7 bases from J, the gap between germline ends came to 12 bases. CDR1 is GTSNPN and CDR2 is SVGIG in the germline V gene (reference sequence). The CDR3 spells CAWSRRGVNIQYF. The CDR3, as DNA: TGTGCCTGGAGTCGTCGAGGGGTTAACATTCAGTACTTC.